The 27 T cell receptor beta chains in this list originate from one sample, sequenced in a study of T cell repertoires in cytomegalovirus infection. TCRdb reanalysed the reads using MiXCR and keeps one entry per CDR3 protein. This repertoire shows roughly 300,000 distinct CDR3 sequences, over 7.5% found once; its top ten account for around 4.1%. The sample taken for sequencing was PBMCs. These receptors all come from a human donor in good health (CMV status not recorded). Some clones in this sample may be carry-over from other donors' samples.

Only a few counts were recorded for this clonotype. V gene TRBV25-1 combines with J gene TRBJ1-2, with no clear D. Trimming pared 4 bases from V and 4 bases from J, leaving 16 bases between. The CDR3 contains 15 residues. CDR1 and CDR2 from the germline V gene are MGHDK and SYGVNS. The CDR3: CASSGEREGSYGYTF. The CDR3, as DNA: TGTGCCAGCAGTGGGGAGAGGGAGGGCAGCTATGGCTACACCTTC.

This clonotype showed up just a few times. This chain links TRBV11-2 with TRBJ1-2; unclear D gene. Trimming removed 4 bases at V and 8 bases at J, with 17 bases between. CDR1 and CDR2 (germline): SGHAT, FQNNGV. This CDR3 is built from 14 residues. This CDR3 reads CASSSRTGYGGYTF. CDR3 DNA sequence: TGTGCCAGCAGCTCACGGACTGGCTACGGGGGCTACACCTTC.

Ten or more counts support this clonotype. The V call is TRBV7-2, the J call TRBJ1-3; no definite D call. CDR3 size: 13 residues. Trimming pared 7 bases from V and 4 bases from J, leaving 11 bases between. The V gene's germline CDR1 is SGHTA and CDR2 FQGNSA. The CDR3 DNA is TGTGCCAGCAAGAAGACCGACGGAAACACCATATATTTT. The encoded protein is CASKKTDGNTIYF.

The J gene is TRBJ2-1, the V gene TRBV6-2 or TRBV6-3; D is perhaps TRBD1 or TRBD2 (5 bases each). The V end lost 0 bases, the J end lost 0 bases, and 24 bases lay between the germline ends. Germline-derived CDR1 and CDR2 are MNHEY and SVGEGT. There are 21 residues in the CDR3. The CDR3 here is CASSYSPSGTRRFSSYNEQFF. The CDR3 DNA follows: TGTGCCAGCAGTTACTCCCCTAGTGGGACGCGGCGGTTCAGCTCCTACAATGAGCAGTTCTTC.

The chain links TRBV7-3 to TRBJ2-1; TRBD2 aligns across 8 bases. CDR3 length equals 15 residues. Germline values: CDR1 SGHTA, CDR2 FQGTGA. The V and J ends lost 1 base and 10 bases, in that order; junction bases with no gene match: 9. In nucleotides, the CDR3 is TGTGCCAGCAGCTTAAGTGGCGGGGGGATGATGGAGCAGTTCTTC. Residues: CASSLSGGGMMEQFF. Filled out from reference TRBV7-3 and TRBJ2-1, the complete variable domain reads GAGVSQTPSNKVTEKGKYVELRCDPISGHTALYWYRQSLGQGPEFLIYFQGTGAADDSGLPNDRFFAVRPEGSVSTLKIQRTERGDSAVYLCASSLSGGGMMEQFFGPGTRLTVL.

The V gene is TRBV12-3 or TRBV12-4, the J gene TRBJ2-7; D is perhaps TRBD1 (6 bases). V was shortened by 3 bases and J by 3 bases, with 18 bases between the two germline ends. There are 16 residues in the CDR3. The CDR3 DNA follows: TGTGCCAGCAGTTTGTCAGGGGCAAGTGTAATCTACGAGCAGTACTTC. Translation gives CASSLSGASVIYEQYF.

The genes are TRBV6-6 and TRBJ2-3; possibly TRBD1 for D (5 bases). Germline assignment: CDR1 MNHNY and CDR2 SVGAGI (reference sequence). This CDR3 region has 15 residues. Trimming stripped 11 bases from V and 2 bases from J, with 20 bases between. CDR3 in DNA: TGTGCCGCCCCCCCCAGGGCACGTTTCACAGATACGCAGTATTTT. Protein sequence: CAAPPRARFTDTQYF.

The chain employs TRBV9 and TRBJ2-5; D might be TRBD2 (6 bases). Deletions cut 3 bases from V and 5 bases from J, with 14 bases between. The CDR3 sequence is 14 residues long. Germline assignment: CDR1 SGDLS and CDR2 YYNGEE. The CDR3 DNA is TGTGCCAGCAGCGGGGACGGGGGAGTGGAGACCCAGTACTTC. It encodes CASSGDGGVETQYF.

This clonotype appeared many times. CDR3 in amino acids: CASSLQQGIMEGYTF. CDR3 nucleotides: TGTGCCAGCAGCTTACAGCAGGGAATAATGGAAGGCTACACCTTC. V is TRBV11-1 and J is TRBJ1-2, with TRBD1 as a possible D gene (5 bases). V gave up 2 bases and J gave up 8 bases, with 18 bases separating them. CDR3 length: 15 residues. The V gene's germline CDR1 is SGHAT and CDR2 FQDESV (reference sequence).

This clonotype was recorded a few times. V gene TRBV11-2 combines with J gene TRBJ2-7, with 12 nucleotides matching TRBD2. The germline gives CDR1 SGHAT, CDR2 FQNNGV. The CDR3 totals 12 residues. V lost 3 bases and J lost 13; bases outside the gene matches: 4. The CDR3: CASSFASGRAYF. For the CDR3, the DNA is TGTGCCAGCAGCTTCGCTAGCGGGAGGGCATACTTC.

The sample holds many counts of this clonotype. This rearrangement joins TRBV10-3 to TRBJ2-1; perhaps TRBD2 as D (6 bases). Trimming removed 10 bases at V and 7 bases at J, with 20 bases between. The length of the CDR3 is 14 residues. Germline CDR1 ENHRY, CDR2 SYGVKD. DNA for the CDR3: TGTGCCACCAAAGCGGGCCTTAGCTTTAATGAGCAGTTCTTC. Its translation is CATKAGLSFNEQFF.

This rearrangement joins TRBV18 to TRBJ2-3; TRBD1 is a possible D gene (7 bases). CDR1 is KGHSH, CDR2 LQKENI, per germline. V gave up 4 bases and J gave up 2 bases, with 10 bases separating them. The CDR3 length is 14 residues. In nucleotides, the CDR3 is TGTGCCAGCTCACGCGGGACAGCCACAGATACGCAGTATTTT. It encodes CASSRGTATDTQYF.

V is TRBV10-3 and J is TRBJ1-1; D remains unclear. Deletions cut 0 bases from V and 0 bases from J, with 20 bases between. CDR3 size: 19 residues. The germline gives CDR1 ENHRY, CDR2 SYGVKD. CDR3 protein: CAISESRGSPTIMNTEAFF. CDR3 in DNA: TGTGCCATCAGTGAGTCTCGAGGGAGTCCGACTATTATGAACACTGAAGCTTTCTTT.

V is TRBV9 and J is TRBJ2-1, with TRBD1 as a possible D gene (5 bases). This CDR3 spans 14 amino acids. Germline V gives CDR1 SGDLS, CDR2 YYNGEE. V was pared by 0 bases and J by 10 bases, with 14 bases between. The CDR3 loop is CASSVGRVRGEQFF. For the CDR3, the DNA is TGTGCCAGCAGCGTAGGCAGGGTCCGTGGCGAGCAGTTCTTC.

The sample holds a few counts of this clonotype. Relative to the germline gene, one junction end is altered; a read error may explain this. The chain links TRBV28 to TRBJ1-2; D gene unclear. This CDR3 spans 11 amino acids. Germline V lookup: CDR1 MDHEN, CDR2 SYDVKM. The CDR3 reads CASSSRGDPSF. CDR3 DNA: TGTGCCAGCAGTTCCCGAGGAGACCCCTCCTTC.

This clonotype was seen many times. The genes are TRBV7-2 and TRBJ2-5; no definite D call. CDR1 and CDR2 from the germline V gene are SGHTA and FQGNSA. The V end lost 1 base, the J end lost 3 bases, and 12 bases lay between the germline ends. The CDR3 is made up of 15 amino acids. The CDR3 loop is CASSLVLTIEETQYF. The CDR3 nucleotides read TGTGCCAGCAGCTTAGTATTGACCATCGAAGAGACCCAGTACTTC. The variable domain in full, completed from reference TRBV7-2 and TRBJ2-5, reads GAGVSQSPSNKVTEKGKDVELRCDPISGHTALYWYRQSLGQGLEFLIYFQGNSAPDKSGLPSDRFSAERTGGSVSTLTIQRTQQEDSAVYLCASSLVLTIEETQYFGPGTRLLVL.

At least ten counts were recorded for this clonotype. The genes are TRBV7-2 and TRBJ2-3, with a tentative D call TRBD1 (5 bases). V lost 5 bases, J lost 0 bases, and 15 bases lay in between. Germline CDR1 and CDR2: SGHTA and FQGNSA. The CDR3 is 16 amino acids. This CDR3 reads CASSRPQGISTDTQYF. CDR3 DNA sequence: TGTGCCAGCAGCCGCCCCCAGGGAATTAGCACAGATACGCAGTATTTT.

This clonotype was seen only once. This chain connects TRBV25-1 to TRBJ2-1, with 8 bases aligning to TRBD2. The CDR3 covers 15 residues. Trimming at V came to 3 bases and at J to 7 bases, leaving 8 bases not matched to a gene. The germline CDR1 and CDR2 sequences are MGHDK and SYGVNS. For the CDR3, the DNA is TGTGCCAGCAGTGATCCAGCGGGGGTAAGGAATGAGCAGTTCTTC. As protein: CASSDPAGVRNEQFF.

Ten or more counts support this clonotype. The CDR3 spells CASNPVGEGNQPQHF. Here the CDR3 DNA reads TGTGCCAGCAACCCTGTGGGGGAAGGAAATCAGCCCCAGCATTTT. This chain links TRBV11-2 with TRBJ1-5; the D gene is possibly TRBD1 (5 bases). Deletions cut 7 bases from V and 4 bases from J, with 17 bases between. This CDR3 is built from 15 residues. Germline V gives CDR1 SGHAT, CDR2 FQNNGV.

This clonotype was seen more than once but under ten times. This chain uses TRBV7-2 with TRBJ1-3, with 10 positions matching TRBD1. Losses at the gene ends were 6 bases for V and 2 bases for J; bases not matched to a gene: 4. The CDR3 length is 15 residues. Germline CDR1 and CDR2: SGHTA and FQGNSA. CDR3 amino acids: CASRGQGTAGNTIYF. DNA for the CDR3: TGTGCCAGCAGGGGACAGGGGACGGCTGGAAACACCATATATTTT.

The sample holds a few counts of this clonotype. V and J are TRBV12-3 or TRBV12-4 and TRBJ2-5, with 11 bases identical to TRBD2. With 6 bases clipped from V and 5 bases from J, the junction kept 8 bases outside the gene matches. The length of the CDR3 is 15 residues. The CDR3 DNA reads TGTGCCAGCAGCTCGACTAGCGGGACTGCGGAGACCCAGTACTTC. Protein: CASSSTSGTAETQYF.

This clonotype was observed a handful of times. The V call is TRBV6-8, the J call TRBJ1-5, with 10 bases fitting TRBD1. Looked up from germline, CDR1 is MNHGY and CDR2 is SAAAGT. This CDR3 has 19 residues. V lost 4 bases to trimming and J lost 0 bases; unmatched junction nucleotides: 12. CDR3 in DNA: TGTGCCAGCAGTTCACCCCAGGACAGGGGGTCATATAGCAATCAGCCCCAGCATTTT. It is translated as CASSSPQDRGSYSNQPQHF.

This clonotype was seen at least ten times. The chain links TRBV5-1 to TRBJ2-2, with D perhaps TRBD2 (6 bases). Trimming stripped 7 bases from V and 0 bases from J, with 13 bases between. The CDR3 runs 15 residues. Germline CDR1 and CDR2: SGHRS and YFSETQ. CDR3 region: CASVSGTSNTGELFF. The CDR3 nucleotides are TGCGCCAGCGTCTCCGGGACTTCGAACACCGGGGAGCTGTTTTTT.

The V call is TRBV5-4, the J call TRBJ1-1; perhaps TRBD1 as D (5 bases). Germline V gives CDR1 SGHNT, CDR2 YYREEE (reference sequence). V was cut by 5 bases and J by 6 bases, with 14 bases left in between. The length of the CDR3 is 13 residues. Here the CDR3 reads CASRKQGDAEAFF. The CDR3 nucleotides read TGTGCCAGCAGGAAGCAAGGGGATGCTGAAGCTTTCTTT.

This clonotype turned up a few times. Compared with germline, one end of the junction differs, possibly owing to a read error. The chain carries TRBV6-2 or TRBV6-3 and TRBJ2-3, with 13 bases matching TRBD2. Germline assignment: CDR1 MNHEY and CDR2 SVGEGT. CDR3 length: 13 residues. The CDR3 reads CASSDGLAGDVDF. CDR3 DNA: TGTGCCAGCAGTGACGGACTAGCGGGGGATGTGGATTTT.

The chain joins TRBV12-3 or TRBV12-4 to TRBJ2-1, with 7 bases matching TRBD2. The CDR3 runs to 15 residues. V was clipped by 7 bases and J by 3 bases; unmatched bases: 9. This CDR3 is CASTLSSGNYNEQFF. CDR3 sequence (DNA): TGTGCCAGCACCTTATCTAGCGGAAACTACAATGAGCAGTTCTTC.

This clonotype has at least ten counts. V and J are TRBV12-3 or TRBV12-4 and TRBJ1-5, with unresolved D. Trimming cost V 6 bases and J 0 bases, with 12 bases left between them. CDR3 length: 15 residues. Written as DNA, the CDR3 is TGTGCCAGCAGCTCGGCCAGTCCTAGCAATCAGCCCCAGCATTTT. Encoded protein: CASSSASPSNQPQHF.